Below are 32 T cell receptor beta chains sequenced from a single sample in a study of molecular identifiers for immune sequencing clone quantification. TCRdb analysed the PCR reads with MiXCR anew, one entry per CDR3 protein. This sample has some 97,000 distinct CDR3 sequences, with about 35% found just once. Input material: naive CD8+ T cells from blood, with Jurkat cell RNA spiked in. Stated subset: FACS-sorted CD8+CD4-CCR7+CD45RA+ naive T cells. The receptors come from a human donor in good health. Some libraries in this study had Jurkat cell RNA spiked in.

This clonotype was detected only a few times. The rearrangement joins TRBV13 to TRBJ1-2; a possible D gene is TRBD1 (5 bases). The CDR3 has 13 amino acids. Germline V CDR1 and CDR2: PRHDT, FYEKMQ (reference sequence). V was pared by 6 bases and J by 5 bases, with 13 bases between. The CDR3 spells CASSPGTGYGYTF. The CDR3 DNA reads as TGTGCCAGCAGTCCCGGGACGGGATATGGCTACACCTTC.

This clonotype occurred many times. The gene calls are TRBV28 and TRBJ1-6; 7 bases are shared with TRBD1. The CDR3 has 16 amino acids. Germline CDR1 and CDR2: MDHEN and SYDVKM. V was pared by 6 bases and J by 10 bases, with 15 bases of the junction left unmatched. CDR3 DNA sequence: TGTGCCAGCAGCCACAGACCATCACAGGGGAACTCACCCCTCCACTTT. This encodes CASSHRPSQGNSPLHF.

This clonotype was picked up many times. The chain employs TRBV7-7 and TRBJ2-3; no firm D call. Germline CDR1 reads SSHAT; CDR2 reads FNYEAQ (reference sequence). Trimming removed 2 bases at V and 4 bases at J, with 7 bases between. This CDR3 is built from 13 residues. DNA for the CDR3: TGTGCCAGCAGCTTATGGGCCGCAGATACGCAGTATTTT. This codes for CASSLWAADTQYF. Full variable domain (rest looked up from reference TRBV7-7 and TRBJ2-3): GAGVSQSPRYKVTKRGQDVTLRCDPISSHATLYWYQQALGQGPEFLTYFNYEAQPDKSGLPSDRFSAERPEGSISTLTIQRTEQRDSAMYRCASSLWAADTQYFGPGTRLTVL.

This clonotype has a handful of counts. The rearrangement uses TRBV28 and TRBJ2-3; a weak D match, TRBD2 (5 bases). The CDR3 is 12 residues long. CDR1 is MDHEN, CDR2 SYDVKM, per germline. V was clipped by 5 bases and J by 6 bases, with 9 bases between them. Written as DNA, the CDR3 is TGTGCCAGCAGTCCCCAGCGGGATACGCAGTATTTT. It is translated as CASSPQRDTQYF. Full variable domain (outside the CDR3, taken from reference TRBV28 and TRBJ2-3): DVKVTQSSRYLVKRTGEKVFLECVQDMDHENMFWYRQDPGLGLRLIYFSYDVKMKEKGDIPEGYSVSREKKERFSLILESASTNQTSMYLCASSPQRDTQYFGPGTRLTVL.

For this clonotype: This clone may be a read error of a much larger clone one base away. The chain has TRBV28 and TRBJ1-1; weak D call: TRBD1 (5 bases). V lost 6 bases, J lost 2 bases, and 16 bases lay in between. This CDR3 spans 15 amino acids. The germline gives CDR1 MDHEN, CDR2 SYDVKM. CDR3 sequence reads: CASRLEGTSNTEAFF. As DNA, the CDR3 is TGTGCCAGCAGGTTAGAGGGGACGAGTAACACTGAAGCTTTCTTT. Complete variable domain (other parts from reference TRBV28 and TRBJ1-1): DVKVTQSSRYLVKRTGEKVFLECVQDMDHENMFWYRQDPGLGLRLIYFSYDVKMKEKGDIPEGYSVSREKKERFSLILESASTNQTSMYLCASRLEGTSNTEAFFGQGTRLTVV.

The gene calls are TRBV15 and TRBJ2-5; D may match TRBD1 or TRBD2 (5 bases each). CDR3 length: 12 residues. V lost 5 bases and J lost 4, with 8 bases in between. CDR1 and CDR2 (germline): LNHNV, YYDKDF (reference sequence). Written as DNA, the CDR3 is TGTGCCACCAGCGACAGCGGAGAGACCCAGTACTTC. Encoded protein: CATSDSGETQYF.

The V and J genes are TRBV2 and TRBJ2-1, with D unclear. CDR1 SNHLY and CDR2 FYNNEI come from the germline V gene. The CDR3 is made up of 8 amino acids. Trimming took 7 bases from V and 8 from J, leaving 0 bases between them. CDR3 DNA: TGTGCCAGCAATGAGCAGTTCTTC. This translates into CASNEQFF.

This chain's CDR3 is CASSTTGSGEKLFF. The DNA for the CDR3 is TGTGCCAGCTCAACCACCGGGAGTGGCGAAAAACTGTTTTTT. The rearrangement uses TRBV18 and TRBJ1-4; D unclear. The CDR3 runs 14 residues. Between the trimmed V and J ends, which lost 5 bases and 8 bases, there was a span of 15 bases. Germline loops: CDR1 KGHSH, CDR2 LQKENI.

This clonotype was detected ten times or more. The chain joins TRBV20-1 to TRBJ1-1; D remains ambiguous. Trimming left V 2 bases short and J 0 bases short, with 10 bases between. CDR3 length: 14 residues. CDR1 and CDR2 (germline): DFQATT, SNEGSKA (reference sequence). CDR3 amino acids: CSARLQALNTEAFF. The DNA of the CDR3 is TGCAGTGCTAGACTACAAGCCCTGAACACTGAAGCTTTCTTT.

On this clonotype itself: Being one base from a much bigger clone, this may be a read error. This chain joins TRBV20-1 and TRBJ2-7, with 10 nucleotides matching TRBD2. The CDR3 contains 14 residues. Germline CDR1 is DFQATT and CDR2 is SNEGSKA (reference sequence). V shed 1 base, J shed 6 bases, and the junction held 6 bases outside the gene matches. The CDR3 region has the DNA TGCAGTGCTAGAGCGGCTAGCGGGAGCTTCGAGCAGTACTTC. It codes for CSARAASGSFEQYF.

This clonotype has just a few counts. V and J are TRBV13 and TRBJ2-5, with D possibly TRBD1 on 5 matching bases. The CDR3 covers 13 residues. The germline V gene has CDR1 PRHDT and CDR2 FYEKMQ (reference sequence). V was shortened by 5 bases and J by 1 base, with 8 bases between the two germline ends. For the CDR3, the DNA is TGTGCCAGCAGCCCGACAGTCCAAGAGACCCAGTACTTC. It translates to CASSPTVQETQYF.

V gene TRBV4-3 combines with J gene TRBJ1-1; weak D call: TRBD1 (5 bases). Germline CDR1 and CDR2: LGHNA and YSLEER. With 6 bases removed from V and 7 bases from J, the gap between germline ends came to 15 bases. This CDR3 comprises 13 residues. Here the CDR3 reads CASSPRVGGEAFF. DNA of the CDR3: TGCGCCAGCAGTCCCAGGGTGGGCGGTGAAGCTTTCTTT.

This clonotype has ten or more counts. V is TRBV5-4 and J is TRBJ2-5, with 11 nucleotides matching TRBD2. V shed 2 bases, J shed 0 bases, and the junction held 0 bases outside the gene matches. The length of the CDR3 is 15 residues. In germline, CDR1 is SGHNT, CDR2 YYREEE (reference sequence). CDR3 DNA: TGTGCCAGCAGCTTACTAGCGGGAGACCAAGAGACCCAGTACTTC. Translated, it gives CASSLLAGDQETQYF.

This clonotype was picked up one time. The rearrangement links TRBV4-1 to TRBJ2-7; D unclear. Germline assignment: CDR1 MGHRA and CDR2 YSYEKL. CDR3 length equals 14 residues. V gave up 1 base and J gave up 3 bases, with 10 bases separating them. CDR3 residues: CASSQGVMDYEQYF. The CDR3 bases are TGCGCCAGCAGCCAAGGTGTAATGGACTACGAGCAGTACTTC.

This clonotype was observed many times. This chain connects TRBV5-5 to TRBJ1-5; D is unresolved. V was trimmed by 10 bases and J by 5 bases, leaving 13 bases between them. CDR1 SGHKS and CDR2 YYEKEE come from the germline V gene (reference sequence). There are 12 residues in the CDR3. The CDR3 DNA sequence: TGTGCCTCTGGCCATGGGGATCAGCCCCAGCATTTT. Translated: CASGHGDQPQHF.

This clonotype occurred a few times. The rearrangement links TRBV10-2 to TRBJ2-3; D might be TRBD2 (6 bases). Looked up from germline, CDR1 is WSHSY and CDR2 is SAAADI. CDR3 length equals 15 residues. The V and J ends lost 2 bases and 6 bases respectively, with 15 bases between them. The CDR3 sequence: CASSEVSGRFDTQYF. The CDR3 region has the DNA TGCGCCAGCAGTGAGGTTTCAGGGAGGTTTGATACGCAGTATTTT.

This clonotype was observed a handful of times. The rearrangement uses TRBV9 and TRBJ2-5; a possible D gene is TRBD1 (8 bases). Germline-derived CDR1 and CDR2 are SGDLS and YYNGEE. V lost 4 bases and J 2 bases, leaving 21 bases between the germline ends. The CDR3 covers 17 residues. For the CDR3, the DNA is TGTGCCAGCAGCAAATCAATTTACAGGGGGGGACAAGAGACCCAGTACTTC. Translating gives CASSKSIYRGGQETQYF. The variable domain in full, completed from reference TRBV9 and TRBJ2-5, reads DSGVTQTPKHLITATGQRVTLRCSPRSGDLSVYWYQQSLDQGLQFLIQYYNGEERAKGNILERFSAQQFPDLHSELNLSSLELGDSALYFCASSKSIYRGGQETQYFGPGTRLLVL.

With regard to this clonotype: A much more abundant neighbour one base away suggests this may be a read error. This rearrangement joins TRBV28 to TRBJ1-5; 7 bases align to TRBD1. Germline V gene lookup returns CDR1 MDHEN and CDR2 SYDVKM. The CDR3 spans 13 residues. The CDR3 here is CACSQGGLQPQHF. For the CDR3, the DNA is TGTGCCTGCAGCCAAGGGGGCCTTCAGCCCCAGCATTTT.

This clonotype turned up a few times. This chain links TRBV6-1 with TRBJ2-2, with D perhaps TRBD1 (6 bases). This CDR3 spans 16 amino acids. Germline lookup yields CDR1 MNHNS and CDR2 SASEGT. V was clipped by 3 bases and J by 2 bases, with 13 bases between them. The CDR3 spells CASSERDNVNTGELFF. The CDR3 bases are TGTGCCAGCAGTGAGAGGGACAACGTAAACACCGGGGAGCTGTTTTTT.

There are many counts of this clonotype. The chain couples TRBV29-1 to TRBJ1-3, with D perhaps TRBD1 (6 bases). V was trimmed by 7 bases and J by 4 bases, leaving 11 bases between them. The germline CDR1 and CDR2 sequences are SQVTM and ANQGSEA. The CDR3 extends over 12 amino acids. Here the CDR3 reads CSGQGLGNTIYF. The CDR3, as DNA: TGCAGCGGCCAGGGGTTGGGAAACACCATATATTTT.

The chain has TRBV12-3 or TRBV12-4 and TRBJ2-7; D is unclear. The CDR3 has 12 amino acids. Trimming pared 7 bases from V and 3 bases from J, leaving 10 bases between. CDR3 protein: CASTLGSYEQYF. CDR3 bases: TGTGCCAGCACCTTGGGAAGCTACGAGCAGTACTTC.

The V and J genes are TRBV4-3 and TRBJ2-3; D remains unclear. The germline CDR1 and CDR2 sequences are LGHNA and YSLEER. Trimming left V 1 base short and J 6 bases short, with 23 bases between. The CDR3 has 18 amino acids. The CDR3 protein is CASSQGVGADGNTDTQYF. The DNA of the CDR3 is TGCGCCAGCAGCCAAGGTGTAGGTGCGGACGGTAACACGGATACGCAGTATTTT.

This clonotype was counted ten times or more. The gene calls are TRBV7-9 and TRBJ2-3; D not resolved. Germline V lookup: CDR1 SEHNR, CDR2 FQNEAQ (reference sequence). The CDR3 is 12 residues long. V lost 3 bases to trimming and J lost 5 bases, with 6 bases between them. The CDR3 nucleotides read TGTGCCAGCAGCTTTTTTGGAGATACGCAGTATTTT. It codes for CASSFFGDTQYF.

Worth noting for this clonotype: The junction differs from germline at one of its ends, possibly a read error. The chain recombines TRBV7-8 with TRBJ2-3, with 13 bases fitting TRBD2. Per the germline V gene, CDR1 is SGHVS and CDR2 is FQNEAQ. The length of the CDR3 is 17 residues. For the CDR3, the DNA is TGTGCCAGCAGCTCACTTTGGACTAGCGGGAGCACAGATACGCTGTATTTT. Translating it yields CASSSLWTSGSTDTLYF.

This clonotype was seen at least ten times. The V gene is TRBV7-8, the J gene TRBJ1-5; D might be TRBD1 (5 bases). Trimming took off 1 base at V and 1 base at J, with 5 bases between the two ends. The CDR3 spans 14 residues. Germline V gene data show CDR1 as SGHVS and CDR2 as FQNEAQ. CDR3 sequence: CASSLGQSNQPQHF. The CDR3 DNA reads as TGTGCCAGCAGCTTAGGACAGAGCAATCAGCCCCAGCATTTT.

Many counts were recorded for this clonotype. The chain combines TRBV7-2 with TRBJ2-7; no definite D call. CDR1 is SGHTA, CDR2 FQGNSA, per germline. V was trimmed by 1 base and J by 1 base, leaving 20 bases between them. This CDR3 region has 18 residues. CDR3 DNA: TGTGCCAGCAGCTTAGAAGGTTTTGGGGAACCGAATTCCTACGAGCAGTACTTC. It specifies CASSLEGFGEPNSYEQYF. The full variable domain, with the rest looked up from reference TRBV7-2 and TRBJ2-7, is GAGVSQSPSNKVTEKGKDVELRCDPISGHTALYWYRQSLGQGLEFLIYFQGNSAPDKSGLPSDRFSAERTGGSVSTLTIQRTQQEDSAVYLCASSLEGFGEPNSYEQYFGPGTRLTVT.

On this clonotype itself: This clone may be a read error of a much larger clone one base away. The chain combines TRBV20-1 with TRBJ2-1; 10 bases match TRBD2. The CDR3 runs 15 residues. After removal of 3 bases from V and 10 bases from J, the junction contained 12 bases not matched to a gene. Germline V lookup: CDR1 DFQATT, CDR2 SNEGSKA (reference sequence). The CDR3 DNA reads TGCAGTGCTAGGGAACCCCTAGCGGGAGATGGGGAGCAGTTCTTC. This sequence encodes CSAREPLAGDGEQFF.

The gene calls are TRBV7-6 and TRBJ2-2; D might be TRBD1 (5 bases). The germline V and J ends were trimmed by 8 bases and 6 bases, with 10 bases remaining between them. Germline assignment: CDR1 SGHVS and CDR2 FNYEAQ. The CDR3 is made up of 12 amino acids. In nucleotides, the CDR3 is TGTGCCAGCGGGCAGGGCGCCGGGGAGCTGTTTTTT. Its translation: CASGQGAGELFF. The full variable domain, rest sourced from reference TRBV7-6 and TRBJ2-2, is GAGVSQSPRYKVTKRGQDVALRCDPISGHVSLYWYRQALGQGPEFLTYFNYEAQQDKSGLPNDRFSAERPEGSISTLTIQRTEQRDSAMYRCASGQGAGELFFGEGSRLTVL.

This clonotype occurred a few times. V and J are TRBV19 and TRBJ2-2, with 10 bases identical to TRBD2. The V segment lost 3 bases and the J segment 2 bases; nucleotides outside the gene matches: 9. In germline, CDR1 is LNHDA, CDR2 SQIVND (reference sequence). This CDR3 region has 18 residues. CDR3 coding DNA: TGTGCCAGTAGTATCCCCCCTAGCGGGAGCGTTAACACCGGGGAGCTGTTTTTT. It yields the protein CASSIPPSGSVNTGELFF.

This clonotype was counted many times. The gene calls are TRBV9 and TRBJ1-5; unclear D gene. V lost 0 bases and J lost 3, with 10 bases in between. The CDR3 sequence is 15 residues long. CDR1 and CDR2 from the germline V gene are SGDLS and YYNGEE. The DNA for the CDR3 is TGTGCCAGCAGCGTAGTGGGGATCTCCAATCAGCCCCAGCATTTT. The encoded protein is CASSVVGISNQPQHF.

This clonotype was observed a few times. The chain combines TRBV28 with TRBJ2-1; 11 bases line up with TRBD2. The CDR3 extends over 15 amino acids. V lost 0 bases and J lost 9; bases outside the gene matches: 4. Germline values: CDR1 MDHEN, CDR2 SYDVKM. The CDR3 sequence: CASSLWASGRSEQFF. In DNA, the CDR3 is TGTGCCAGCAGTTTATGGGCTAGCGGGAGGTCTGAGCAGTTCTTC.

As for this clonotype: A much larger clone lies one base from this, so it may be a read error. This chain uses TRBV6-5 with TRBJ2-3; D gene ambiguous. The germline V gene has CDR1 MNHEY and CDR2 SVGAGI. The CDR3 totals 12 residues. Written as DNA, the CDR3 is TGTGCCGGCAGTTACTCAGGTGATACGCAGTATTTT. Translating it yields CAGSYSGDTQYF.